The clone carrying this T cell receptor (beta chain) was counted at least ten times. The antigen remains undetermined. Constant-segment primers were used for 5'RACE, and the resulting TCR alpha and TCR beta cDNA libraries carried sample barcodes and UMIs. One entry per CDR3 protein, called by TCRdb with MiXCR from the 5' RACE reads. The sample carries fewer than 700,000 distinct CDR3 sequences, roughly 21% recorded once. This sample is drawn from a study of T-cell memory formation after mild COVID-19. Study-level information: Largely, TCR clusters stayed within a single donor.

Germline V gene sequence: CDR1 SGDLS, CDR2 YYNGEE. V gave up 3 bases and J gave up 6 bases; unmatched junction bases: 10. The CDR3 spans 15 residues. Findings of the study overall: Researchers found some responding clones in pre-infection memory, a sign that cross-reactive memory joined. Clonal second-wave expansions that peaked on day 37 had unconfirmed SARS-CoV-2 specificity.

V and J are TRBV9 and TRBJ2-7, with 9 bases lining up with TRBD1. This TCR derives from an adult woman who had mild COVID-19 (a few samples of this study predate the infection). Cell type and time point are not known. The sequencing sample was made of PBMCs or a T cell subset sorted from them (not recorded which). The DNA of the CDR3 is TGTGCCAGCAGCGCTACGGGACAGGGAAGGGGCGAGCAGTACTTC. This encodes CASSATGQGRGEQYF.